A single sample gave rise to the 30 T cell receptor beta chains below, sequenced in a study of OX40 agonist ivuxolimab in advanced cancers. The table came from immunoSEQ multiplex PCR; TCRdb's copy has only in-frame clones and leaves some out. The table has roughly 50,000 clones, 77% seen once; the top ten hold about 6%. Specimen: CD4+ or CD8+ T cells sorted from blood, collected in a trial of the OX40 agonist ivuxolimab. The receptors were sampled from an adult with an advanced solid tumor such as melanoma, head and neck, liver or kidney cancer.

The sample holds a few counts of this clone. The chain links TRBV29-1 to TRBJ2-1, with 10 bases matching TRBD2. V trimming: 0 bases; J trimming: 6 bases; junction bases outside the gene matches: 5. The CDR3 is 15 residues long. Germline V gene data show CDR1 as SQVTM and CDR2 as ANQGSEA. The CDR3 sequence is CSVEEAGGRSNEQFF. The CDR3 nucleotides are TGCAGCGTTGAAGAAGCGGGAGGGCGTTCCAATGAGCAGTTCTTC.

V is TRBV10-3 and J is TRBJ1-2, with D uncertain. The germline V gene encodes CDR1 ENHRY and CDR2 SYGVKD. The V end lost 7 bases, the J end lost 1 base, and 13 bases lay between the germline ends. The CDR3 contains 14 residues. DNA of the CDR3: TGTGCCATCACTAGTCAGGAAAATAACTATGGCTACACCTTC. Its protein product is CAITSQENNYGYTF.

CDR3 DNA: TGTGCCAGCAGCTTAGATCAAGACGGGCCCCAGTTCTTC. Its protein is CASSLDQDGPQFF. This chain links TRBV11-3 with TRBJ2-1; D call uncertain. The V and J ends lost 0 bases and 13 bases respectively, with 13 bases between them. The V gene's germline CDR1 is SGHNT and CDR2 YENEEA. The CDR3 runs to 13 residues.

The gene calls are TRBV28 and TRBJ2-1; no clear D gene. The V gene's germline CDR1 is MDHEN and CDR2 SYDVKM. The V gene lost 3 bases and the J gene lost 4 bases, with 10 bases spanning the gap. The CDR3 loop spans 14 amino acids. CDR3 bases: TGTGCCAGCAGTTTTTTAGTGGCTTACAATGAGCAGTTCTTC. This codes for CASSFLVAYNEQFF.

This clone was observed a handful of times. The same CDR3 is also encoded by other DNA sequences in this sample. The chain has TRBV5-5 and TRBJ2-7; 9 nucleotides agree with TRBD1. Germline V gene data show CDR1 as SGHKS and CDR2 as YYEKEE (reference sequence). With V trimmed by 4 bases and J by 2 bases, 1 base remained unmatched. The CDR3 length is 13 residues. For the CDR3, the DNA is TGTGCCAGCAGCCGACAGGGGGCCTACGAGCAGTACTTC. Protein: CASSRQGAYEQYF.

The genes are TRBV19 and TRBJ2-1; no reliable D call. The CDR3 length is 17 residues. Germline V CDR1 and CDR2: LNHDA, SQIVND (reference sequence). Trimming took 0 bases from V and 0 from J, leaving 12 bases between them. The CDR3 is CASSIDVPQSSYNEQFF. The CDR3, as DNA: TGTGCCAGTAGTATAGATGTGCCACAGAGCTCCTACAATGAGCAGTTCTTC.

The chain uses TRBV4-1 and TRBJ1-4; D is uncertain. V dropped 1 base and J dropped 5 bases, with 8 bases sitting between them. CDR3 length equals 14 residues. The V gene's germline CDR1 is MGHRA and CDR2 YSYEKL. For the CDR3, the DNA is TGCGCCAGCAGCCAAGGCAGTTCGAATGAAAAACTGTTTTTT. As protein: CASSQGSSNEKLFF.

The J gene is TRBJ1-1, the V gene TRBV29-1, with 7 bases lining up with TRBD1. This CDR3 comprises 14 residues. With V trimmed by 4 bases and J by 2 bases, 7 bases remained unmatched. Per germline, CDR1 SQVTM and CDR2 ANQGSEA. CDR3 sequence: CSVVAGGPNTEAFF. CDR3 DNA: TGCAGCGTTGTGGCAGGGGGACCCAACACTGAAGCTTTCTTT. Looking up the rest from reference TRBV29-1 and TRBJ1-1 gives the full variable domain: SAVISQKPSRDICQRGTSLTIQCQVDSQVTMMFWYRQQPGQSLTLIATANQGSEATYESGFVIDKFPISRPNLTFSTLTVSNMSPEDSSIYLCSVVAGGPNTEAFFGQGTRLTVV.

This clone has a handful of counts. The chain is built from TRBV7-9 and TRBJ1-2, with 10 bases that match TRBD1. This CDR3 contains 16 residues. V trimming: 5 bases; J trimming: 8 bases; junction bases outside the gene matches: 14. Germline-derived CDR1 and CDR2 are SEHNR and FQNEAQ (reference sequence). CDR3 sequence: CASSKTGTGVDEGYTF. In DNA, the CDR3 is TGTGCCAGCAGCAAGACCGGGACAGGGGTTGACGAAGGCTACACCTTC.

The CDR3 DNA is TGTGCCAGCAGTTTAGTCGGCCAGGGGGCGAATGAGCAGTACTTC. Its protein is CASSLVGQGANEQYF. J is TRBJ2-7 and V is TRBV28; 8 bases align to TRBD1. Germline V gene sequence: CDR1 MDHEN, CDR2 SYDVKM. CDR3 length: 15 residues. The junction had 10 bases not matched to a gene; V was cut back by 2 bases and J by 7 bases.

The chain joins TRBV13 to TRBJ2-7; 7 nucleotides match TRBD2. In germline, CDR1 is PRHDT, CDR2 FYEKMQ (reference sequence). After removal of 1 base from V and 2 bases from J, the junction contained 8 bases not matched to a gene. The CDR3 has 16 residues. CDR3 in amino acids: CASSLASGTNTYEQYF. The DNA for the CDR3 is TGTGCCAGCAGCTTAGCGTCCGGGACTAATACCTACGAGCAGTACTTC.

The rearrangement links TRBV4-2 to TRBJ2-4; 9 nucleotides align to TRBD2. The V gene end was trimmed by 1 base and the J gene end by 1 base; junction bases not matched to a gene: 5. Germline V gives CDR1 LGHNA, CDR2 YNFKEQ. The CDR3 spans 17 residues. CDR3: CASSQGSSGGAKNIQYF. The CDR3 DNA sequence: TGTGCCAGCAGCCAAGGCTCGAGCGGGGGGGCCAAAAACATTCAGTACTTC.

On this clone: One end of the junction is discordant with germline, which a read error may explain. The chain uses TRBV5-1 and TRBJ1-4; TRBD1 might be the D (5 bases). CDR1 and CDR2 (germline): SGHRS, YFSETQ. The CDR3 consists of 15 residues. CDR3 nucleotides: TGTGCCAGCAGTTCGTTGGGGGAAGGAGATGAAAAACTGTTTTTT. It codes for CASSSLGEGDEKLFF. The variable domain in full, with the rest retrieved from reference TRBV5-1 and TRBJ1-4, is KAGVTQTPRYLIKTRGQQVTLSCSPISGHRSVSWYQQTPGQGLQFLFEYFSETQRNKGNFPGRFSGRQFSNSRSEMNVSTLELGDSALYLCASSSLGEGDEKLFFGSGTQLSVL.

The chain employs TRBV19 and TRBJ2-1, with 8 positions matching TRBD1. In germline, CDR1 is LNHDA, CDR2 SQIVND (reference sequence). CDR3 length: 12 amino acids. The V and J ends lost 4 bases and 13 bases, in that order; junction bases with no gene match: 6. The CDR3 DNA is TGTGCCAGTAGTACCCGGACAGGGTTTCAGTTCTTC. This encodes CASSTRTGFQFF.

This clone is a singleton in its sample. The chain carries TRBV28 and TRBJ2-1; D might be TRBD2 (5 bases). The CDR3 runs to 13 residues. The V and J ends lost 5 bases and 7 bases respectively, with 12 bases between them. Germline assignment: CDR1 MDHEN and CDR2 SYDVKM. CDR3 coding DNA: TGTGCCAGCAGTCCCCCACGGAGGAATGAGCAGTTCTTC. As protein: CASSPPRRNEQFF.

V gene TRBV4-3 combines with J gene TRBJ2-3; D is uncertain. V was shortened by 1 base and J by 1 base, with 12 bases between the two germline ends. The CDR3 runs 16 residues. Germline CDR1 is LGHNA and CDR2 is YSLEER. CDR3 sequence (DNA): TGCGCCAGCAGCCAAGCGTCCATAGCCGGCACAGATACGCAGTATTTT. It codes for CASSQASIAGTDTQYF.

J is TRBJ2-1 and V is TRBV19; the match to TRBD2 covers 13 bases. Unmatched junction bases numbered 5, after V lost 6 bases and J lost 6 bases. The CDR3 spans 15 residues. Per the germline V gene, CDR1 is LNHDA and CDR2 is SQIVND (reference sequence). As DNA, the CDR3 is TGTGCCAGTAGGACACTAGCGGGGGGGTTCAATGAGCAGTTCTTC. Translating gives CASRTLAGGFNEQFF. Full variable domain (rest looked up from reference TRBV19 and TRBJ2-1): DGGITQSPKYLFRKEGQNVTLSCEQNLNHDAMYWYRQDPGQGLRLIYYSQIVNDFQKGDIAEGYSVSREKKESFPLTVTSAQKNPTAFYLCASRTLAGGFNEQFFGPGTRLTVL.

J is TRBJ1-4 and V is TRBV9; 7 nucleotides agree with TRBD1. Germline-derived CDR1 and CDR2 are SGDLS and YYNGEE. The CDR3 loop spans 15 amino acids. V shed 4 bases and J 8 bases; nucleotides not matched to a gene: 11. The CDR3 nucleotides are TGTGCCAGCAGCCTCACGACAGGGCCCTACGAAAAACTGTTTTTT. Its protein is CASSLTTGPYEKLFF.

This chain links TRBV2 with TRBJ1-1; D remains unclear. Germline V gene sequence: CDR1 SNHLY, CDR2 FYNNEI. The CDR3 totals 15 residues. The germline V and J ends were trimmed by 3 bases and 6 bases, with 17 bases remaining between them. CDR3 sequence reads: CASSEGFGLMAEAFF. The CDR3 nucleotides are TGTGCCAGCAGTGAGGGGTTCGGGCTAATGGCTGAAGCTTTCTTT. Full variable domain (rest looked up from reference TRBV2 and TRBJ1-1): EPEVTQTPSHQVTQMGQEVILRCVPISNHLYFYWYRQILGQKVEFLVSFYNNEISEKSEIFDDQFSVERPDGSNFTLKIRSTKLEDSAMYFCASSEGFGLMAEAFFGQGTRLTVV.

The chain recombines TRBV7-2 with TRBJ1-1; 9 bases align to TRBD1. This CDR3 spans 13 amino acids. Trimming took 10 bases from V and 2 from J; bases not matched to a gene: 5. CDR1 is SGHTA and CDR2 is FQGNSA in the germline V gene. CDR3 amino acids: CATRQGENTEAFF. CDR3 in DNA: TGTGCCACCAGACAGGGGGAAAACACTGAAGCTTTCTTT.

V usage is TRBV15 and J usage is TRBJ2-3; TRBD2 aligns across 14 bases. The germline V gene encodes CDR1 LNHNV and CDR2 YYDKDF (reference sequence). The CDR3 covers 21 residues. J lost 3 bases, V lost 0 bases, and 14 bases had no gene match. CDR3 sequence: CATSRDYGTSGSKKLTDTQYF. The CDR3 DNA reads TGTGCCACCAGCAGAGATTATGGGACTAGCGGGAGTAAGAAGTTAACAGATACGCAGTATTTT.

The CDR3 spells CATSRFTGPQETQYF. DNA for the CDR3: TGTGCCACCAGCAGGTTCACAGGGCCCCAAGAGACCCAGTACTTC. The chain combines TRBV15 with TRBJ2-5; a possible D gene is TRBD1 (6 bases). V dropped 3 bases and J dropped 1 base, with 12 bases sitting between them. This CDR3 spans 15 amino acids. Per germline, CDR1 LNHNV and CDR2 YYDKDF (reference sequence). Looking up the rest from reference TRBV15 and TRBJ2-5 gives the full variable domain: DAMVIQNPRYQVTQFGKPVTLSCSQTLNHNVMYWYQQKSSQAPKLLFHYYDKDFNNEADTPDNFQSRRPNTSFCFLDIRSPGLGDTAMYLCATSRFTGPQETQYFGPGTRLLVL.

Concerning this clone itself: Other DNA sequences of this sample code for an identical CDR3. The chain couples TRBV18 to TRBJ2-3; D ambiguous. Trimming removed 6 bases from V and 0 bases from J, with 4 bases in between. The CDR3 consists of 12 residues. Germline CDR1 KGHSH, CDR2 LQKENI. CDR3 in DNA: TGTGCCAGCTCGCTTAGCACAGATACGCAGTATTTT. It is translated as CASSLSTDTQYF.

The chain has TRBV10-1 and TRBJ2-5; 8 bases map to TRBD1. Trimming removed 6 bases from V and 1 base from J; junction bases left unmatched: 10. This CDR3 region has 16 residues. The germline gives CDR1 WNHNN, CDR2 SYGVQD (reference sequence). CDR3 nucleotide sequence: TGCGCCAGCAGCAGAGACACAGGGGGTATCCAAGAGACCCAGTACTTC. Translating it yields CASSRDTGGIQETQYF.

This clone has only one observation. The V gene is TRBV2, the J gene TRBJ2-3; D uncertain. V lost 5 bases and J lost 2, with 2 bases in between. The CDR3 is 11 residues long. Germline values: CDR1 SNHLY, CDR2 FYNNEI. The CDR3 protein is CASSITDTQYF. The DNA for the CDR3 is TGTGCCAGCAGTATCACAGATACGCAGTATTTT.

The chain is built from TRBV4-1 and TRBJ2-2, with D perhaps assigned TRBD1 or TRBD2 (5 bases each). V was cut by 0 bases and J by 5 bases, with 16 bases left in between. This CDR3 contains 17 residues. The germline V gene has CDR1 MGHRA and CDR2 YSYEKL. CDR3 residues: CASSQDISGSGTGELFF. CDR3 bases: TGCGCCAGCAGCCAAGATATTTCAGGGAGTGGGACCGGGGAGCTGTTTTTT.

The chain combines TRBV5-1 with TRBJ2-1, with a weak D call TRBD2 (5 bases). Per the germline V gene, CDR1 is SGHRS and CDR2 is YFSETQ. V shed 5 bases and J shed 2 bases, with 14 bases lying between them. This CDR3 comprises 15 residues. CDR3: CASSLSPGAYNEQFF. Here the CDR3 DNA reads TGCGCCAGCAGTCTAAGCCCCGGGGCCTACAATGAGCAGTTCTTC.

The V call is TRBV6-5, the J call TRBJ2-7, with a weak D call TRBD2 (6 bases). V was shortened by 6 bases and J by 6 bases, with 15 bases between the two germline ends. The V gene's germline CDR1 is MNHEY and CDR2 SVGAGI. The CDR3 is 13 amino acids. This CDR3 is CASRGLAFFEQYF. CDR3 nucleotides: TGTGCCAGCAGGGGACTGGCTTTTTTCGAGCAGTACTTC.

V gene TRBV7-9 combines with J gene TRBJ2-5; D not certain. V lost 0 bases and J lost 5, with 7 bases in between. This CDR3 is built from 13 residues. The germline V gene encodes CDR1 SEHNR and CDR2 FQNEAQ (reference sequence). The CDR3 spells CASSLATLETQYF. As DNA, the CDR3 is TGTGCCAGCAGCTTAGCCACACTGGAGACCCAGTACTTC.

This clone was observed once. This sequence joins TRBV19 and TRBJ1-3, with unresolved D. The CDR3 spans 16 residues. CDR1 LNHDA and CDR2 SQIVND come from the germline V gene (reference sequence). V was pared by 4 bases and J by 0 bases, with 13 bases between. The CDR3 reads CASSTRSVSSGNTIYF. As DNA, the CDR3 is TGTGCCAGTAGTACCCGGTCGGTGAGCTCTGGAAACACCATATATTTT.